The entry below gives a single T cell receptor (beta chain) sequence along with its context. Its specific antigen is unknown. It has no much larger one-base neighbor in the sample; base qualities were not kept. The entry originates in a study of CD8+ T cells in alopecia areata (dated by TCRdb to 2016 to 2018). Turning to the overall study: The treated patients took part in an open-label pilot trial in which moderate-to-severe alopecia areata was treated with oral tofacitinib at 5 to 10 mg twice daily. High-throughput TCRbeta sequencing was used to examine T cell clonal expansion in alopecia areata in both the C3H/HeJ mouse model and human patients. Patients stayed on tofacitinib for 6 to 18 months and then had 6 months of follow-up off drug so that delayed response and recurrence could be assessed. RNA came from the PAXgene miRNA kit for fixed scalp, the miRNeasy kit for PBMCs, and the RNeasy kit for mouse skin. immunoSEQ multiplex PCR using 35 Vbeta forward primers and 13 Jbeta reverse primers was used to amplify TCRbeta CDR3 regions. Clonality in the scalp was compared among normal scalp (n=4), patchy alopecia areata scalp (n=8), and alopecia totalis/universalis scalp (n=8). Patients on tofacitinib were biopsied at baseline and after 4 and 24 weeks of treatment, and several of the patients also had a later scalp biopsy. On the human side, TCRbeta sequencing was run on scalp tissue and on sorted CD4+ and CD8+ peripheral blood T cells from healthy controls and from alopecia areata patients with either patchy or totalis/universalis disease. Here is what the overall study found, with its caveats: Scalp TCR repertoire analysis is complicated because resident alphabeta T cells in normal human skin are also sequenced, whereas mouse skin is dominated by gammadelta T cells. TCR sequences shared between patients were less clear than in mice, possibly partly because of HLA diversity in the patient population. Compared with normal scalp, lesional scalp had higher clonality and more expanded CD8+ clones, particularly in alopecia totalis/universalis, a pattern that suggests antigenic drive.

The library was made by the immunoSEQ multiplex PCR assay. For TCR sequencing, RNA was extracted from every sample and reverse transcribed into cDNA to serve as template. First-strand cDNA was synthesized with SuperScript III using a 2:1 mix of oligo-dT and random hexamers. A synthetic immune receptor repertoire was used to measure amplification bias, and any remaining bias was corrected computationally. Turning to the authors' computational methods: Raw reads were preprocessed to remove errors, and CDR3 was defined by IMGT conventions from the conserved cysteine to phenylalanine. Clonality was computed as 1 minus the Shannon entropy, with the entropy normalized by log2 of the number of productive unique TCRs. Whether scalp clones were CD4 or CD8 was inferred by matching scalp TCRbeta sequences against CD4 and CD8 repertoires sorted from blood. TCRdb's version of the immuneACCESS table is confined to in-frame rearrangements and falls short of the full clone set. An unresolved V gene accounts for under half of the shortfall where checked; the remainder is of unknown origin. The DNA gave D and trimming, while V, J and clone size come from that table. Recorded for this sample are some 100,000 clones; approximately 38% of them occurred a single time. The top ten hold 2.5% to 3.5% of the sample.

Lesional scalp punch biopsies and peripheral blood were obtained from alopecia areata patients. PBMCs were isolated by density centrifugation and stained for CD3, CD4 and CD8, and CD4+ and CD8+ T cells were sorted on a FACSAria. The germline V and J ends show losses of 2 bases and 4 bases respectively, and no gene match explains 10 bases of the junction. In the germline V gene, CDR1 corresponds to SQVTM and CDR2 to ANQGSEA. Spanning cysteine to phenylalanine, the CDR3 consists of 16 amino acids. This entry keeps only the CDR3 DNA: 48 bases, framed from base 1. The TCR originated in a human donor with alopecia areata. The sequence is built from TRBV29-1 and TRBJ1-5; 8 junctional bases match TRBD1. Sequencing was carried out using CD4+ T cells sorted from blood. DNA sequence: TGCAGCGTTGAAAAGGGTAAGGACAGGGCTAATCAGCCCCAGCATTTT. The encoded protein is CSVEKGKDRANQPQHF.